This is a list of T cell receptor beta chains from one sample in a study of shared clonotypes between healthy human individuals. Assay: immunoSEQ multiplex PCR; the TCRdb copy retains only in-frame clones and omits some. The profile shows around 1.6 million clones, approximately 98% of them singletons. The specimen was naive CD4+ T cells sorted from blood. All receptors come from a man aged 30 to 45 in good health. CDR3s leave out the opening cysteine and the closing phenylalanine or tryptophan. Each record gives: D gene, J gene, CDR3 length, V gene, CDR3 protein. D genes are given only for firm matches.

>-|TRBJ2-7|11|TRBV7-8
ASSTTQPYEQY
>TRBD2|TRBJ2-1|15|TRBV19
ASRNGREGYLSIEQF
>-|TRBJ2-3|10|TRBV28
ASSSSHGSQY
>TRBD2|TRBJ2-1|13|TRBV7-8
ASSLALAGAGEQF
>-|TRBJ2-1|11|TRBV9
ASSSPRDDEQF
>TRBD2|TRBJ2-1|15|TRBV9
ASSGRRSGSAYNEQF
>TRBD1|TRBJ2-7|13|TRBV9
ASSIGQGAPYEQY
>-|TRBJ1-1|12|TRBV6-6
ASNPAYRGTEAF
>-|TRBJ2-1|13|TRBV11-2
ASNPRGTTNNEQF
>TRBD2|TRBJ2-1|15|TRBV28
ASSSPQGLVGYNEQF
>-|TRBJ1-5|13|TRBV11-3
ASSSRHLRNQPQH
>-|TRBJ1-1|8|TRBV7-9
ASSGSEAF
>-|TRBJ1-1|14|TRBV9
ASSVGGVGLNTEAF
>TRBD1|TRBJ2-7|11|TRBV27
ATLSQGSYEQY
>-|TRBJ2-4|12|TRBV4-3
ASSQDWRGNIQY
>TRBD1|TRBJ1-5|13|TRBV7-9
ASSSTRGGNQPQH
>-|TRBJ1-5|12|TRBV6-5
ASNRLAGGEPQH
>-|TRBJ2-1|12|TRBV7-6
ATGDISSYNEQF
>-|TRBJ2-3|9|TRBV20-1
SAQITDTQY
>-|TRBJ2-1|14|TRBV7-6
ASSLLSTSGYNEQF
>-|TRBJ2-7|11|TRBV14
ASSQASGFEQY